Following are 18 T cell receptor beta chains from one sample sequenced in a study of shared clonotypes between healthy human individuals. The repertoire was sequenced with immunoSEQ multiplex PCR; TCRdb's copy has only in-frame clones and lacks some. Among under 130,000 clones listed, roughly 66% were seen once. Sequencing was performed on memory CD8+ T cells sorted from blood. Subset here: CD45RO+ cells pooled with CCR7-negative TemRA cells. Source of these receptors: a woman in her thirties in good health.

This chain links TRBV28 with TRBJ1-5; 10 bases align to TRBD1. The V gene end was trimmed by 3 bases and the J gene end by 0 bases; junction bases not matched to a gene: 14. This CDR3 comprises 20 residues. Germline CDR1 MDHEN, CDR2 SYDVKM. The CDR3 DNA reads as TGTGCCAGCAGTTTCGGTCTTTGGGGGACAGGGGATTTTAGCAATCAGCCCCAGCATTTT. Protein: CASSFGLWGTGDFSNQPQHF.

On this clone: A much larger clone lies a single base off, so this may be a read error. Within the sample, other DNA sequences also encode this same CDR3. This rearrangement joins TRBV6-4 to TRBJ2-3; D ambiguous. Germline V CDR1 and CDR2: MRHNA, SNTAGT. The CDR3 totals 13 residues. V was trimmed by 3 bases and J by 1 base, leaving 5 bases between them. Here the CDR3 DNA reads TGTGCCAGCAGTGAAAGGGGCACAGATACGCAGTATTTT. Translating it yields CASSERGTDTQYF.

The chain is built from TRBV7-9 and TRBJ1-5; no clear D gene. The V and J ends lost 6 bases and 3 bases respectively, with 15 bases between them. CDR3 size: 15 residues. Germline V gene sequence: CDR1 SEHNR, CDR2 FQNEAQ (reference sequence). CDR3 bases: TGTGCCAGCAGAACACAGCCCCCCAACAATCAGCCCCAGCATTTT. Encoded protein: CASRTQPPNNQPQHF.

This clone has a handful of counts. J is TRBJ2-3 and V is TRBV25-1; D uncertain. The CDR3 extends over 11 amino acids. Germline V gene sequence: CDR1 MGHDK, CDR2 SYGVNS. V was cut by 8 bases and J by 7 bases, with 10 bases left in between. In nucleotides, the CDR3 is TGTGCCAGCGGACGAGAAAATACGCAGTATTTT. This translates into CASGRENTQYF.

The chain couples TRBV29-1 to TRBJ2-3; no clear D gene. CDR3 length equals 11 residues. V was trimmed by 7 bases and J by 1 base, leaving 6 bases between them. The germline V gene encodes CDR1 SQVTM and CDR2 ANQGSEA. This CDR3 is CSGFRTDTQYF. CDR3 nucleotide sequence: TGCAGCGGCTTTCGCACAGATACGCAGTATTTT.

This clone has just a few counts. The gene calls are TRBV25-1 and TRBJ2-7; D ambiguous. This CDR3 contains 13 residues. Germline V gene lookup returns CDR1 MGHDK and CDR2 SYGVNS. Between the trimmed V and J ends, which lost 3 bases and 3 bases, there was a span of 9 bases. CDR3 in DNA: TGTGCCAGCAGTGATACAGATTACTACGAGCAGTACTTC. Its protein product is CASSDTDYYEQYF.

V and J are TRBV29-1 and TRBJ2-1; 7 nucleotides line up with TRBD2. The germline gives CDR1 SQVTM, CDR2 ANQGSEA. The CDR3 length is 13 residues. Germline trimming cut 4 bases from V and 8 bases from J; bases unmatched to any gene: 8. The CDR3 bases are TGCAGCGTTGGTTCGCGGGAGTGGGATGAGCAGTTCTTC. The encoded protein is CSVGSREWDEQFF.

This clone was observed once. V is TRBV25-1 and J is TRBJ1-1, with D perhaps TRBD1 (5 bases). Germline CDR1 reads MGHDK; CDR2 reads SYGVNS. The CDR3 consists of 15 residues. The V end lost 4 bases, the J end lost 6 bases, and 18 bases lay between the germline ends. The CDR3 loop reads CASSGMRARGPEAFF. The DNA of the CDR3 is TGTGCCAGCAGTGGAATGCGGGCAAGGGGTCCTGAAGCTTTCTTT.

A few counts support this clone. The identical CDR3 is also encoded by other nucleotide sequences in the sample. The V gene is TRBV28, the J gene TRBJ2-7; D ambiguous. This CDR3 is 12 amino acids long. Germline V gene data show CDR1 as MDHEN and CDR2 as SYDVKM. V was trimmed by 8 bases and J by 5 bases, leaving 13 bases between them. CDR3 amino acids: CASGWIGNEQYF. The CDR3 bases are TGTGCCAGCGGGTGGATCGGCAACGAGCAGTACTTC.

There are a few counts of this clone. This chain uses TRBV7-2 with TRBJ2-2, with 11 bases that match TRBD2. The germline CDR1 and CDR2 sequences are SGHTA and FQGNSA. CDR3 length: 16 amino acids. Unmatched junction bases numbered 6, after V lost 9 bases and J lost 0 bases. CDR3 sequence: CASPASGGTNTGELFF. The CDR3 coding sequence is TGTGCCAGTCCAGCTAGCGGGGGGACGAACACCGGGGAGCTGTTTTTT. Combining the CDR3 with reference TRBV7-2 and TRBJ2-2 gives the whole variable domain GAGVSQSPSNKVTEKGKDVELRCDPISGHTALYWYRQSLGQGLEFLIYFQGNSAPDKSGLPSDRFSAERTGGSVSTLTIQRTQQEDSAVYLCASPASGGTNTGELFFGEGSRLTVL.

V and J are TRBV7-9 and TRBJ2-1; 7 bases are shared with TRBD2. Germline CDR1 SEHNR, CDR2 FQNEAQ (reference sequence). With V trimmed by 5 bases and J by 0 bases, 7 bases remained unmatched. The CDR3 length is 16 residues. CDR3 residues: CASSKRDYPSYNEQFF. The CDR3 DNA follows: TGTGCCAGCAGCAAGCGGGACTACCCCTCCTACAATGAGCAGTTCTTC.

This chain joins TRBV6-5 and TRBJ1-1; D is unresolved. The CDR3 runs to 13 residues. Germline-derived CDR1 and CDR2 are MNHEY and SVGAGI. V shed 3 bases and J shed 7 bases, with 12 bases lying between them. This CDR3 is CASSYGTKNEAFF. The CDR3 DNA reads TGTGCCAGCAGTTATGGCACGAAGAATGAAGCTTTCTTT.

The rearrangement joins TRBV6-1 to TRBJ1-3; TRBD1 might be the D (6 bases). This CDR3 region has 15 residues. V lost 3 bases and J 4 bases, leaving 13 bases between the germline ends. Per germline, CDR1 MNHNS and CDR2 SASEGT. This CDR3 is CASSDQGGYGNTIYF. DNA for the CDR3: TGTGCCAGCAGTGACCAAGGGGGGTACGGAAACACCATATATTTT.

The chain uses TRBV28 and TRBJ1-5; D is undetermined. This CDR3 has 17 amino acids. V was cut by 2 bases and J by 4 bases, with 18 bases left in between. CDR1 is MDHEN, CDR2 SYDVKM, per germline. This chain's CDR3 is CASSLKVFYFSNQPQHF. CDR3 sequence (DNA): TGTGCCAGCAGTTTAAAAGTATTCTATTTTTCGAATCAGCCCCAGCATTTT.

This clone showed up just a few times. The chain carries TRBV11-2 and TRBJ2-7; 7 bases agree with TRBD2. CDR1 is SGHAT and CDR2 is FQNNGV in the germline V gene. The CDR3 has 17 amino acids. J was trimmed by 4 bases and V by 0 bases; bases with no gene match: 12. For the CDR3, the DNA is TGTGCCAGCAGCTTAGATCTAACTAGCGACAAAGGATACGAGCAGTACTTC. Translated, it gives CASSLDLTSDKGYEQYF.

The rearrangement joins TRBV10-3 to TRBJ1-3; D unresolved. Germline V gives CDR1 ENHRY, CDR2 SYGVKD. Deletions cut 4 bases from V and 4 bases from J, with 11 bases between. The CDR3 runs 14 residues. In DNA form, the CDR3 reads TGTGCCATCAGTGGTCAAAAAGGCGGAAACACCATATATTTT. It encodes CAISGQKGGNTIYF.

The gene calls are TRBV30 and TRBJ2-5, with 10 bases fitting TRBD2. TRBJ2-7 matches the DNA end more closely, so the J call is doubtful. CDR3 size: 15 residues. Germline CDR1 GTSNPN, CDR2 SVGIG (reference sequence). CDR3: CAWSPSGSWINEQYF. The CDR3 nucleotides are TGTGCCTGGAGTCCTAGCGGGAGCTGGATCAACGAGCAGTACTTC.

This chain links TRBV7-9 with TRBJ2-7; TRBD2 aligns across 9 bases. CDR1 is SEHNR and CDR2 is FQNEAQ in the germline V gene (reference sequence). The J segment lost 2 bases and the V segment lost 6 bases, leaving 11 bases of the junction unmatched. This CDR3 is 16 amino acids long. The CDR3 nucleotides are TGTGCCAGCAGTCCGAGGACGGTAGCGGGGGCCTACGAGCAGTACTTC. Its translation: CASSPRTVAGAYEQYF.